This section outlines one TCR beta chain sequence together with its context. V lost 5 bases, J lost 3 bases, and 13 bases lay in between. Germline CDR1 MNHNY, CDR2 SVGAGI (reference sequence). This CDR3 region has 14 residues. Authors' processing steps: Estimation of nucleated cell counts was performed using reference gene primer amplification. Method: immunoSEQ multiplex PCR; TCRdb's copy keeps in-frame clones and lacks some. V and J calls and clone size are given by that table; D and trimming were obtained from the DNA. The sample includes hundreds of thousands of clones, around 89% of them seen just once. The record originates from a study of blood T cell repertoires in COVID-19. At the level of the study: PBMCs, B-cell-depleted T cells, or T cells were the source of the cDNA or gDNA that made up the material.

V gene TRBV6-6 combines with J gene TRBJ1-1; maybe TRBD1 (5 bases). The sequence came from a woman in her 30s who had recovered from COVID-19. Sequenced input: peripheral blood. CDR3 coding DNA: TGTGCCAGCAGTGACCGACAGAGCCACACTGAAGCTTTCTTT. Translated, it gives CASSDRQSHTEAFF.